Sequencing of this TCR beta chain was carried out in a study of cytomegalovirus exposure and HLA in healthy donors. Study observations and caveats: No immune exposure information besides CMV serostatus was available. About 90% or about 30% of the time was how often most TCR beta V segments were productive, according to an earlier analysis.

This clone showed up just a few times. Its antigen is currently unknown. 13 Jbeta primers and 60 Vbeta primers were used for the PCR. Assay: immunoSEQ multiplex PCR; the TCRdb copy retains only in-frame clones and omits some. The table has 150,000 to 200,000 clones, around 79% seen once; the top ten hold 1.5%. This CDR3 has 18 amino acids. Unmatched junction bases numbered 22, after V lost 5 bases and J lost 9 bases. Germline assignment: CDR1 SSHAT and CDR2 FNYEAQ (reference sequence). The rearrangement uses TRBV7-7 and TRBJ2-1; 7 bases map to TRBD1. The clonotype was recovered from a girl between 10 and 17 years old in good health and CMV-seropositive. The specimen sequenced was PBMCs. The CDR3 loop is CASSETPGQSHEATEQFF. Written as DNA, the CDR3 is TGTGCCAGCAGCGAAACCCCGGGACAGAGCCACGAGGCGACTGAGCAGTTCTTC.